These 3 T cell receptor beta chains share one sample of origin, sequenced in a study of blood T cell repertoires in COVID-19. This table comes from immunoSEQ multiplex PCR, and its TCRdb copy is limited to in-frame clones, with some not included. Of under 250,000 clones listed, roughly 85% were seen once; the top ten hold more than 2%. Input material: peripheral blood. The receptor source for this set is a woman in her sixties or seventies with COVID-19, enrolled during active disease.

This clone has just one count. The rearrangement uses TRBV6-1 and TRBJ1-2; D is unresolved. Trimming cost V 1 base and J 4 bases, with 16 bases left between them. The CDR3 has 16 residues. CDR1 is MNHNS and CDR2 is SASEGT in the germline V gene. This CDR3 is CASSEEENLGLYGYTF. The CDR3 nucleotides read TGTGCCAGCAGTGAAGAGGAGAATCTAGGCCTCTATGGCTACACCTTC.

This clone was picked up a small number of times. The chain uses TRBV7-2 and TRBJ1-5, with 8 bases lining up with TRBD1. Trimming took 0 bases from V and 5 from J; bases not matched to a gene: 3. Germline V gene lookup returns CDR1 SGHTA and CDR2 FQGNSA. CDR3 length equals 15 residues. This CDR3 is CASSLANRGDQPQHF. The CDR3 coding sequence is TGTGCCAGCAGCTTAGCGAACAGGGGGGATCAGCCCCAGCATTTT.

The CDR3 loop is CASSYGGLMNTEAFF. DNA of the CDR3: TGTGCCAGCAGTTATGGGGGACTGATGAACACTGAAGCTTTCTTT. The rearrangement joins TRBV7-9 to TRBJ1-1; D perhaps matches TRBD1 (5 bases). Trimming cost V 6 bases and J 0 bases, with 14 bases left between them. The CDR3 extends over 15 amino acids. CDR1 is SEHNR and CDR2 is FQNEAQ in the germline V gene (reference sequence).